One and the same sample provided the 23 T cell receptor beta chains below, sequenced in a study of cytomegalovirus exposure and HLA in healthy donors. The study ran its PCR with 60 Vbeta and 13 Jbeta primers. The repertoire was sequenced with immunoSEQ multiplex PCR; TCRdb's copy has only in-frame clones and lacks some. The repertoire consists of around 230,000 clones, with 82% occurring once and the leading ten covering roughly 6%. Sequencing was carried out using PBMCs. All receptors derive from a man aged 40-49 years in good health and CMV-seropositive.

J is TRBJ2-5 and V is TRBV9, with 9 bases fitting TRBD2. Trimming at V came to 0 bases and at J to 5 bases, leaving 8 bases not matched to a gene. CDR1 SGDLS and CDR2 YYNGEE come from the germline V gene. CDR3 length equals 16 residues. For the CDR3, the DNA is TGTGCCAGCAGCGTAGAAGGCGGGAGGGCCGGGGAGACCCAGTACTTC. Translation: CASSVEGGRAGETQYF.

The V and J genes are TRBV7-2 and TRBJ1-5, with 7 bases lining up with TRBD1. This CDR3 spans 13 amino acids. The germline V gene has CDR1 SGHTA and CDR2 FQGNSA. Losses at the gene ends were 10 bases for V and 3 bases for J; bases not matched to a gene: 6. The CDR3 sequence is CATATGPNQPQHF. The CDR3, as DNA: TGTGCCACCGCGACAGGGCCCAATCAGCCCCAGCATTTT.

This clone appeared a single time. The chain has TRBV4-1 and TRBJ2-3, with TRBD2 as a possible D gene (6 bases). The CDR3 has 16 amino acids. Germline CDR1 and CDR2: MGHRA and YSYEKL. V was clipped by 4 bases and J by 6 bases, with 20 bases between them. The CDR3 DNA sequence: TGCGCCAGCAGCCGATCGGACGGGAGTTCCGCGGATACGCAGTATTTT. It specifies CASSRSDGSSADTQYF.

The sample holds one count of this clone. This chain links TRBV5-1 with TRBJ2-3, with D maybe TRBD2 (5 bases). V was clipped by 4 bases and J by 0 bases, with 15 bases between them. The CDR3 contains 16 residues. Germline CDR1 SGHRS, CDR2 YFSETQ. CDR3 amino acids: CASSGGRAPSTDTQYF. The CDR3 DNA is TGCGCCAGCAGCGGTGGGAGAGCTCCCAGCACAGATACGCAGTATTTT. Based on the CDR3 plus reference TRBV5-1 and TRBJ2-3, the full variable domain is KAGVTQTPRYLIKTRGQQVTLSCSPISGHRSVSWYQQTPGQGLQFLFEYFSETQRNKGNFPGRFSGRQFSNSRSEMNVSTLELGDSALYLCASSGGRAPSTDTQYFGPGTRLTVL.

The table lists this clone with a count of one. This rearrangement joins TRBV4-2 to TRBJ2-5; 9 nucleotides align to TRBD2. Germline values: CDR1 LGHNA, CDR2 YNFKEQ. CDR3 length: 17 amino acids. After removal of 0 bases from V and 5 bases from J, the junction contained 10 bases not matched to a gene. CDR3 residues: CASSQESGREGQETQYF. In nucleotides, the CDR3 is TGTGCCAGCAGCCAAGAATCCGGGCGGGAGGGCCAGGAGACCCAGTACTTC.

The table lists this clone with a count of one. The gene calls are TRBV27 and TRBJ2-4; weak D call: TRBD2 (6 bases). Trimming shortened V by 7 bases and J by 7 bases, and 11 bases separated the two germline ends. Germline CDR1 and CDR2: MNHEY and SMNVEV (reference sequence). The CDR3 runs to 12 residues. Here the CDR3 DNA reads TGTGCCAGCACTAGCGATGCGAACATTCAGTACTTC. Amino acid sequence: CASTSDANIQYF.

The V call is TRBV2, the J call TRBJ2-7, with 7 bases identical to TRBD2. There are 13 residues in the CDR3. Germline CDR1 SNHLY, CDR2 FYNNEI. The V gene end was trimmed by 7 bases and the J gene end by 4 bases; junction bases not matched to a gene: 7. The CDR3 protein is CASTRDYLYEQYV. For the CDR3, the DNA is TGTGCCAGCACCCGGGACTACCTTTACGAGCAGTACGTC.

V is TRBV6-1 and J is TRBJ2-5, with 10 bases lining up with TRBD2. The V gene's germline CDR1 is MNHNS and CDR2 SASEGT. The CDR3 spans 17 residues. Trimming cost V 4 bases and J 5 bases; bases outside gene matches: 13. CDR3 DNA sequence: TGTGCCAGCAGTGGAGAAGCGGGAGGGCCGTTCGGGGAGACCCAGTACTTC. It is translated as CASSGEAGGPFGETQYF.

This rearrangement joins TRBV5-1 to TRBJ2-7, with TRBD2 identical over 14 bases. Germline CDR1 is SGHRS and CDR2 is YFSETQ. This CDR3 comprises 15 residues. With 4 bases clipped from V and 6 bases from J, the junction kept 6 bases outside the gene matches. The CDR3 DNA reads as TGCGCCAGCAGCCGGGGACTAGCGGGAGTAAGCGAGCAGTACTTC. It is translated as CASSRGLAGVSEQYF.

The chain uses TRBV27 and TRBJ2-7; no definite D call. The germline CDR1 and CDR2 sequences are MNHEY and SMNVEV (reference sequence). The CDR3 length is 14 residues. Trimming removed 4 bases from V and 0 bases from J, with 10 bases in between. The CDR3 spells CASSSLLSSYEQYF. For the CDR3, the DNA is TGTGCCAGCAGTTCCTTGCTAAGCTCCTACGAGCAGTACTTC.

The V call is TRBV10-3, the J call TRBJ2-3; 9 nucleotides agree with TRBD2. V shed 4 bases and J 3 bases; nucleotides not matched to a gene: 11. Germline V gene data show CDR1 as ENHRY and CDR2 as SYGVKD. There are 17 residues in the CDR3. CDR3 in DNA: TGTGCCATCAGTGGGGCGGGAGGGCCGGTAGAAACAGATACGCAGTATTTT. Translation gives CAISGAGGPVETDTQYF.

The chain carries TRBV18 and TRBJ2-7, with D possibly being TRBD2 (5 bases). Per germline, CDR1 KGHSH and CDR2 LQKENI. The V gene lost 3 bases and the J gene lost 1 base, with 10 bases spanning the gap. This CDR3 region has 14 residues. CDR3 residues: CASSPPEESYEQYF. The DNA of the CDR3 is TGTGCCAGCTCACCCCCGGAGGAGTCCTACGAGCAGTACTTC.

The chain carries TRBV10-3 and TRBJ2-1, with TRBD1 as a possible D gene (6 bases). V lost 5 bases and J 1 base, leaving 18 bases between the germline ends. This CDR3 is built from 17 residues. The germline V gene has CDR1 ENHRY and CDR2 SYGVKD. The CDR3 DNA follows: TGTGCCATCAGTAACCCAACAGGGTTGGGTTCCTACAATGAGCAGTTCTTC. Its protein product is CAISNPTGLGSYNEQFF.

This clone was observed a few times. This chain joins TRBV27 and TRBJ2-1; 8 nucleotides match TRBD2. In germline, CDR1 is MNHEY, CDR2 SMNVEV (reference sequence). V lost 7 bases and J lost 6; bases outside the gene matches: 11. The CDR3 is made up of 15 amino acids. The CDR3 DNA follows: TGTGCCAGCACTCCTGGGGCGGGAGGTGGCAATGAGCAGTTCTTC. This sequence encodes CASTPGAGGGNEQFF.

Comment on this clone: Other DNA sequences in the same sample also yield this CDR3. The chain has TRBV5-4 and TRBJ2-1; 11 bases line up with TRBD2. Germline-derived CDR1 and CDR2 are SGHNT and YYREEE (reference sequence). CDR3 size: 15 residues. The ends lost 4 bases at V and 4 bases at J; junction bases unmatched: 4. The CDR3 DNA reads TGTGCCAGCAGCCCACTAGCGGGAGCATACAATGAGCAGTTCTTC. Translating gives CASSPLAGAYNEQFF.

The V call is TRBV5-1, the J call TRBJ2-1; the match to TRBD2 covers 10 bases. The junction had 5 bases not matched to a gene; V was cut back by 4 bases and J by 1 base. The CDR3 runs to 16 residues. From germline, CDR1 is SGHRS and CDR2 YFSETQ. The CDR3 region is CASSLRLAGSYNEQFF. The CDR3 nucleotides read TGCGCCAGCAGCCTCAGACTAGCGGGTTCCTACAATGAGCAGTTCTTC.

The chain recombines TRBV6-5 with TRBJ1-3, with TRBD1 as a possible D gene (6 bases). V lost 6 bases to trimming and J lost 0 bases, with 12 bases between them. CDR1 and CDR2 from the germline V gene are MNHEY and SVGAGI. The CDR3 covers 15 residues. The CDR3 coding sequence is TGTGCCAGCAGAACGGACAGTTTCTCTGGAAACACCATATATTTT. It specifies CASRTDSFSGNTIYF.

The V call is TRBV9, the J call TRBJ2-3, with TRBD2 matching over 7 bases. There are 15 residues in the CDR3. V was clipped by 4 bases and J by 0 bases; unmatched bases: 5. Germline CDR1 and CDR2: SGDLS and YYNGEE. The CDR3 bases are TGTGCCAGCAGCCCCCGGCGGGAGAGCACAGATACGCAGTATTTT. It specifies CASSPRRESTDTQYF.

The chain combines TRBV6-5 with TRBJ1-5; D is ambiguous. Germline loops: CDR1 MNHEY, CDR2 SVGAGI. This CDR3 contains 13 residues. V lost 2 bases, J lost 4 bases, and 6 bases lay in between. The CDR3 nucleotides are TGTGCCAGCAGTTACGGGCAAAATCAGCCCCAGCATTTT. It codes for CASSYGQNQPQHF.

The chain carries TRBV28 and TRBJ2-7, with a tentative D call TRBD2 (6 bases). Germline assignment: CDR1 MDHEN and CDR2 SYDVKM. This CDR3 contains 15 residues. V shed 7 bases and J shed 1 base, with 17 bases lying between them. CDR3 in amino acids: CASTPGSTDSYEQYV. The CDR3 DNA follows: TGTGCCAGCACCCCCGGGAGTACTGATTCCTACGAGCAGTACGTC.

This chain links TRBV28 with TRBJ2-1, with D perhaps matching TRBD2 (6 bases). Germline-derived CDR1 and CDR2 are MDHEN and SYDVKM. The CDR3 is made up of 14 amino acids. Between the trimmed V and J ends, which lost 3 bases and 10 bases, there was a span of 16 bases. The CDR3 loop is CASSFSAGIGEQFF. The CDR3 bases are TGTGCCAGCAGTTTTTCGGCGGGAATTGGGGAGCAGTTCTTC.

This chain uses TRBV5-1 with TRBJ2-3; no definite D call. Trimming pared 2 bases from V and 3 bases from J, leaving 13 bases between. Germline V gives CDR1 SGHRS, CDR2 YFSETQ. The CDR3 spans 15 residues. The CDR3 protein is CASSFPAGDTDTQYF. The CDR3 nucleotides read TGCGCCAGCAGCTTCCCAGCCGGAGATACAGATACGCAGTATTTT.

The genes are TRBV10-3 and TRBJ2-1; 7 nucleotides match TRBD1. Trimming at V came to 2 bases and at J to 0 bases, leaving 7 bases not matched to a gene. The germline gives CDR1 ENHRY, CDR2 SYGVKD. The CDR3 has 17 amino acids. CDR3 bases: TGTGCCATCAGTGAGCCCGGGACAGCCAACTCCTACAATGAGCAGTTCTTC. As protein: CAISEPGTANSYNEQFF.